These 3 T cell receptor beta chains share one sample of origin, sequenced in a study of glioma-infiltrating T cells. TCR alpha and beta CDR3 regions were amplified from RNA using iRepertoire nested multiplex PCR. From the multiplex PCR reads, TCRdb called clonotypes with MiXCR, one entry per CDR3 protein. The table records 95,000 to 110,000 distinct CDR3 sequences, around 28% of them present only once. The sequencing input was glioma tissue, nonneoplastic brain tissue, or PBMCs (not recorded which). Receptors were obtained from a human donor with low-grade glioma or glioblastoma, undergoing nonglioma brain surgery, or in good health (not recorded which).

This clonotype was observed many times. This chain links TRBV28 with TRBJ1-1; D gene unclear. Trimming removed 2 bases from V and 3 bases from J, with 7 bases in between. This CDR3 comprises 13 residues. Germline lookup yields CDR1 MDHEN and CDR2 SYDVKM. CDR3 nucleotides: TGTGCCAGCAGTTTAGAGGAATACACTGAAGCTTTCTTT. Amino acids: CASSLEEYTEAFF.

This clonotype appeared many times. The chain is built from TRBV7-8 and TRBJ2-7; D is possibly TRBD2 (6 bases). The CDR3 extends over 14 amino acids. The germline gives CDR1 SGHVS, CDR2 FQNEAQ. V shed 1 base and J shed 6 bases, with 13 bases lying between them. Written as DNA, the CDR3 is TGTGCCAGCAGCTTAGGGACTAAAAACGCCGAGCAGTACTTC. Its translation: CASSLGTKNAEQYF.

This clonotype was seen more than once but under ten times. In DNA form, the CDR3 reads TGTGCCAGCAGCCAAGCCGAGGGGGCCACAGATACGCAGTATTTT. Its translation is CASSQAEGATDTQYF. This chain connects TRBV9 to TRBJ2-3; the match to TRBD1 covers 7 bases. CDR1 and CDR2 (germline): SGDLS, YYNGEE. Unmatched junction bases numbered 7, after V lost 4 bases and J lost 2 bases. The CDR3 loop spans 15 amino acids.